The TCR beta chain under discussion was sequenced for a study of CD8+ T cells in alopecia areata. V was clipped by 1 base and J by 7 bases, with 7 bases between them. The V gene's germline CDR1 is SQVTM and CDR2 ANQGSEA. This CDR3 comprises 11 residues. Specified treatment: oral pan-JAK inhibitor, 5-10 mg twice daily. RNA extraction was followed by reverse transcription into cDNA, which acted as the sequencing template. Clones were sequenced by immunoSEQ multiplex PCR, and TCRdb holds only the in-frame ones, with some missing. This sample has more than 150,000 clones; approximately 56% occur once, and the top ten carry approximately 3.3%.

This TCR came from a human donor with alopecia areata. The chain combines TRBV29-1 with TRBJ1-2; unclear D gene. The starting material was CD4+ T cells sorted from blood, obtained at week 4, from a patient treated with tofacitinib. CDR3 nucleotide sequence: TGCAGCGTTGAAGTTTATGGTGGCTACACCTTC. Amino acids: CSVEVYGGYTF. Variable domain in full (rest from reference TRBV29-1 and TRBJ1-2): SAVISQKPSRDICQRGTSLTIQCQVDSQVTMMFWYRQQPGQSLTLIATANQGSEATYESGFVIDKFPISRPNLTFSTLTVSNMSPEDSSIYLCSVEVYGGYTFGSGTRLTVV.